One sample yielded the 29 T cell receptor beta chains listed below, sequenced in a study of T cells in localized non-small cell lung cancer. TCRdb keeps only in-frame clones here, not all; method: immunoSEQ multiplex PCR. The repertoire holds 40,000 to 65,000 clones, with around 84% as singletons. Sequenced here: PBMCs, sampled before any cancer treatment. These receptors came from a female donor with stage II lung adenocarcinoma.

The genes are TRBV5-1 and TRBJ2-2; 7 bases map to TRBD1. Trimming took 3 bases from V and 1 from J; bases not matched to a gene: 3. The CDR3 runs to 15 residues. Germline CDR1 reads SGHRS; CDR2 reads YFSETQ. CDR3 residues: CASSSGQMNTGELFF. Written as DNA, the CDR3 is TGCGCCAGCAGCTCGGGACAGATGAACACCGGGGAGCTGTTTTTT.

The chain combines TRBV5-4 with TRBJ2-2; no reliable D call. CDR3 size: 16 residues. CDR1 and CDR2 (germline): SGHNT, YYREEE (reference sequence). Trimming stripped 4 bases from V and 2 bases from J, with 15 bases between. The DNA for the CDR3 is TGTGCCAGCAGCCCAAGCGAGAGAGGAAACACCGGGGAGCTGTTTTTT. Its translation is CASSPSERGNTGELFF.

This clone showed up just once. V and J are TRBV6-1 and TRBJ1-1, with a tentative D call TRBD1 (5 bases). The CDR3 consists of 15 residues. Germline CDR1 MNHNS, CDR2 SASEGT. V was cut by 1 base and J by 7 bases, with 16 bases left in between. In nucleotides, the CDR3 is TGTGCCAGCAGTGAAGAACCAGGGAGAACGGGTGAAGCTTTCTTT. It yields the protein CASSEEPGRTGEAFF.

The V call is TRBV30, the J call TRBJ1-1; a possible D gene is TRBD1 (5 bases). This CDR3 spans 15 amino acids. The V and J ends lost 1 base and 6 bases respectively, with 18 bases between them. Germline values: CDR1 GTSNPN, CDR2 SVGIG (reference sequence). Here the CDR3 reads CAWSGSGWGTAEAFF. CDR3 nucleotides: TGTGCCTGGAGTGGCTCAGGGTGGGGAACGGCTGAAGCTTTCTTT.

The V call is TRBV4-1, the J call TRBJ1-2; D possibly corresponds to TRBD1 (6 bases). Germline-derived CDR1 and CDR2 are MGHRA and YSYEKL. CDR3 length: 13 amino acids. V lost 1 base and J lost 6, with 9 bases in between. The CDR3, as DNA: TGCGCCAGCAGCCAAGTTGCAGGGGATGGCTACACCTTC. Protein sequence: CASSQVAGDGYTF.

The gene calls are TRBV18 and TRBJ2-2, with 8 bases fitting TRBD2. In germline, CDR1 is KGHSH, CDR2 LQKENI. This CDR3 comprises 15 residues. V lost 5 bases to trimming and J lost 0 bases; unmatched junction nucleotides: 2. CDR3 nucleotides: TGTGCCAGCTCATCGACTAGCGCGAACACCGGGGAGCTGTTTTTT. Translation: CASSSTSANTGELFF.

In this sample, this clone turned up once. This chain links TRBV2 with TRBJ2-1; D is possibly TRBD1 (5 bases). Germline V gives CDR1 SNHLY, CDR2 FYNNEI. This CDR3 has 16 amino acids. Trimming removed 6 bases at V and 0 bases at J, with 15 bases between. In DNA form, the CDR3 reads TGTGCCAGCAGAACCTACAGGACGAGCTCCTACAATGAGCAGTTCTTC. Its protein is CASRTYRTSSYNEQFF.

The rearrangement links TRBV19 to TRBJ1-3, with D unclear. The germline CDR1 and CDR2 sequences are LNHDA and SQIVND (reference sequence). Trimming left V 7 bases short and J 3 bases short, with 4 bases between. The CDR3 has 11 amino acids. The CDR3 is CASKVGNTIYF. CDR3 DNA: TGTGCCAGTAAGGTTGGAAACACCATATATTTT.

V and J are TRBV5-1 and TRBJ1-1; a possible D gene is TRBD1 (5 bases). Germline values: CDR1 SGHRS, CDR2 YFSETQ. V lost 0 bases and J 4 bases, leaving 13 bases between the germline ends. The CDR3 has 15 amino acids. CDR3 sequence (DNA): TGCGCCAGCAGCTTGGACCGACAGCCTGGCACTGAAGCTTTCTTT. It yields the protein CASSLDRQPGTEAFF.

In this sample, this clone turned up once. The chain is built from TRBV9 and TRBJ1-2, with D perhaps TRBD1 (5 bases). This CDR3 has 14 amino acids. Trimming took 1 base from V and 4 from J, leaving 11 bases between them. Germline V gene sequence: CDR1 SGDLS, CDR2 YYNGEE. CDR3 sequence reads: CASSVQGIGYGYTF. The CDR3 coding sequence is TGTGCCAGCAGCGTACAGGGAATAGGCTATGGCTACACCTTC.

In this sample, this clone turned up a few times. V gene TRBV5-1 combines with J gene TRBJ1-1; possibly TRBD1 for D (5 bases). The CDR3 has 12 residues. Germline assignment: CDR1 SGHRS and CDR2 YFSETQ. Between the trimmed V and J ends, which lost 4 bases and 5 bases, there was a span of 9 bases. The CDR3, as DNA: TGCGCCAGCAGCCTCAGGGAAACTGAAGCTTTCTTT. It specifies CASSLRETEAFF. Full variable domain (remainder filled in from reference TRBV5-1 and TRBJ1-1): KAGVTQTPRYLIKTRGQQVTLSCSPISGHRSVSWYQQTPGQGLQFLFEYFSETQRNKGNFPGRFSGRQFSNSRSEMNVSTLELGDSALYLCASSLRETEAFFGQGTRLTVV.

Worth noting for this clone: The sample contains more than one DNA sequence encoding this CDR3. This CDR3 reads CASSPGTSSYNEQFF. The CDR3 DNA follows: TGTGCCAGCTCGCCAGGGACTAGCTCCTACAATGAGCAGTTCTTC. The chain joins TRBV18 to TRBJ2-1, with 8 bases lining up with TRBD2. Germline V CDR1 and CDR2: KGHSH, LQKENI. The CDR3 totals 15 residues. The V segment lost 6 bases and the J segment 0 bases; nucleotides outside the gene matches: 4.

Details on this clone: Other DNA sequences in the same sample also yield this CDR3. The J gene is TRBJ1-2, the V gene TRBV5-6, with D tentatively TRBD1 (5 bases). The CDR3 is made up of 13 amino acids. Trimming pared 4 bases from V and 3 bases from J, leaving 10 bases between. Germline CDR1 SGHDT, CDR2 YYEEEE. CDR3 loop: CASSPGRDYGYTF. The DNA for the CDR3 is TGTGCCAGCAGCCCCGGCAGGGACTATGGCTACACCTTC.

This chain uses TRBV7-9 with TRBJ1-3; D gene ambiguous. Trimming left V 5 bases short and J 15 bases short, with 17 bases between. Per germline, CDR1 SEHNR and CDR2 FQNEAQ (reference sequence). The CDR3 runs to 12 residues. CDR3 loop: CASSLPRTPKYF. The CDR3 DNA follows: TGTGCCAGCAGCCTCCCCCGTACTCCGAAATATTTT.

V and J are TRBV7-2 and TRBJ2-7; 7 bases line up with TRBD1. Losses at the gene ends were 5 bases for V and 4 bases for J; bases not matched to a gene: 8. Germline V gives CDR1 SGHTA, CDR2 FQGNSA. This CDR3 comprises 14 residues. CDR3 residues: CASSIGQEVYEQYF. The CDR3, as DNA: TGTGCCAGCAGCATCGGACAGGAGGTTTACGAGCAGTACTTC.

The J gene is TRBJ2-5, the V gene TRBV5-1; D is uncertain. Trimming removed 5 bases at V and 2 bases at J, with 19 bases between. Germline CDR1 is SGHRS and CDR2 is YFSETQ. This CDR3 contains 16 residues. DNA for the CDR3: TGCGCCAGCAGTCTAAGGGCCATAGCATTGCAAGAGACCCAGTACTTC. This encodes CASSLRAIALQETQYF.

The chain carries TRBV28 and TRBJ1-2; TRBD1 aligns across 8 bases. Germline lookup yields CDR1 MDHEN and CDR2 SYDVKM. The CDR3 length is 13 residues. The J segment lost 4 bases and the V segment lost 6 bases, leaving 4 bases of the junction unmatched. CDR3 loop: CASSFRGLYGYTF. The CDR3 coding sequence is TGTGCCAGCAGCTTCAGGGGGCTCTATGGCTACACCTTC.

This chain uses TRBV19 with TRBJ1-1; D not certain. Germline CDR1 LNHDA, CDR2 SQIVND (reference sequence). The CDR3 is 13 residues long. V lost 9 bases, J lost 5 bases, and 16 bases lay in between. The CDR3 DNA reads as TGTGCCAGCATTTTCCCCGGTGGGACTGAAGCTTTCTTT. Its translation: CASIFPGGTEAFF.

This chain links TRBV18 with TRBJ1-2; 7 nucleotides match TRBD1. The length of the CDR3 is 18 residues. Germline assignment: CDR1 KGHSH and CDR2 LQKENI. V trimming: 6 bases; J trimming: 0 bases; junction bases outside the gene matches: 16. The CDR3 bases are TGTGCCAGCTCCCCCACAGGGGCGGGTGGCCTACCTAACTATGGCTACACCTTC. The encoded protein is CASSPTGAGGLPNYGYTF.

V and J are TRBV29-1 and TRBJ1-2; D gene unclear. This CDR3 has 12 residues. V dropped 4 bases and J dropped 4 bases, with 10 bases sitting between them. Per the germline V gene, CDR1 is SQVTM and CDR2 is ANQGSEA. CDR3 region: CSVVQTFYGYTF. The CDR3 region has the DNA TGCAGCGTTGTCCAGACCTTCTATGGCTACACCTTC.

This chain uses TRBV2 with TRBJ2-6; TRBD1 aligns across 7 bases. The CDR3 is 17 residues long. The germline gives CDR1 SNHLY, CDR2 FYNNEI. J lost 1 base, V lost 8 bases, and 11 bases had no gene match. The CDR3 spells CASQTDRQLSGANVLTF. In nucleotides, the CDR3 is TGTGCCAGCCAAACGGACAGGCAACTTTCTGGGGCCAACGTCCTGACTTTC.

V usage is TRBV27 and J usage is TRBJ1-4; D gene unclear. Germline assignment: CDR1 MNHEY and CDR2 SMNVEV (reference sequence). The CDR3 totals 15 residues. Trimming stripped 0 bases from V and 7 bases from J, with 12 bases between. The CDR3 bases are TGTGCCAGCAGTTTATCGTACGGGATCGGTGAAAAACTGTTTTTT. It codes for CASSLSYGIGEKLFF.

This sequence joins TRBV19 and TRBJ2-7; D might be TRBD1 (5 bases). V lost 5 bases and J lost 3, with 11 bases in between. Looked up from germline, CDR1 is LNHDA and CDR2 is SQIVND (reference sequence). The CDR3 loop spans 13 amino acids. The CDR3 loop is CASSGHGYYEQYF. The CDR3 nucleotides read TGTGCCAGTAGTGGACACGGATACTACGAGCAGTACTTC. Drawing the rest from reference TRBV19 and TRBJ2-7, the complete variable domain is DGGITQSPKYLFRKEGQNVTLSCEQNLNHDAMYWYRQDPGQGLRLIYYSQIVNDFQKGDIAEGYSVSREKKESFPLTVTSAQKNPTAFYLCASSGHGYYEQYFGPGTRLTVT.

J is TRBJ2-1 and V is TRBV18; 14 bases agree with TRBD2. This CDR3 is 18 amino acids long. V lost 1 base and J lost 5; bases outside the gene matches: 7. Germline lookup yields CDR1 KGHSH and CDR2 LQKENI. CDR3 in DNA: TGTGCCAGCTCACCACTACCGACTAGCGGGGGGGCCAACAATGAGCAGTTCTTC. Translating gives CASSPLPTSGGANNEQFF. Looking up the rest from reference TRBV18 and TRBJ2-1 gives the full variable domain: NAGVMQNPRHLVRRRGQEARLRCSPMKGHSHVYWYRQLPEEGLKFMVYLQKENIIDESGMPKERFSAEFPKEGPSILRIQQVVRGDSAAYFCASSPLPTSGGANNEQFFGPGTRLTVL.

The V call is TRBV18, the J call TRBJ2-1; D gene ambiguous. The V gene lost 2 bases and the J gene lost 4 bases, with 12 bases spanning the gap. The length of the CDR3 is 15 residues. Germline V lookup: CDR1 KGHSH, CDR2 LQKENI. The CDR3 is CASSPGKTQYNEQFF. The CDR3 DNA reads as TGTGCCAGCTCACCAGGGAAAACTCAATACAATGAGCAGTTCTTC.

The chain employs TRBV19 and TRBJ2-2, with no clear D. Germline V gene lookup returns CDR1 LNHDA and CDR2 SQIVND (reference sequence). Trimming took off 5 bases at V and 0 bases at J, with 4 bases between the two ends. CDR3 length: 13 residues. CDR3 sequence: CASSWANTGELFF. CDR3 sequence (DNA): TGTGCCAGTAGTTGGGCGAACACCGGGGAGCTGTTTTTT.

The chain employs TRBV7-8 and TRBJ2-1, with TRBD1 identical over 9 bases. V trimming: 5 bases; J trimming: 6 bases; junction bases outside the gene matches: 11. Germline lookup yields CDR1 SGHVS and CDR2 FQNEAQ. The length of the CDR3 is 16 residues. The CDR3 sequence is CASSPPTGGAANEQFF. The DNA of the CDR3 is TGTGCCAGCAGCCCCCCCACAGGGGGCGCGGCCAATGAGCAGTTCTTC. Full variable domain (missing parts from reference TRBV7-8 and TRBJ2-1): GAGVSQSPRYKVAKRGQDVALRCDPISGHVSLFWYQQALGQGPEFLTYFQNEAQLDKSGLPSDRFFAERPEGSVSTLKIQRTQQEDSAVYLCASSPPTGGAANEQFFGPGTRLTVL.

The chain employs TRBV19 and TRBJ2-7; TRBD1 agrees at 7 bases. Per germline, CDR1 LNHDA and CDR2 SQIVND (reference sequence). The length of the CDR3 is 13 residues. Trimming removed 6 bases from V and 5 bases from J; junction bases left unmatched: 7. This CDR3 is CASSPDRDHEQYF. As DNA, the CDR3 is TGTGCCAGTAGCCCCGACAGGGACCACGAGCAGTACTTC.

This rearrangement joins TRBV7-2 to TRBJ2-5; the D gene is possibly TRBD2 (5 bases). Germline V gene lookup returns CDR1 SGHTA and CDR2 FQGNSA. V lost 2 bases and J lost 3, with 16 bases in between. CDR3 length equals 16 residues. In nucleotides, the CDR3 is TGTGCCAGCAGCTTAAAGGACTTAATATTTAAAGAGACCCAGTACTTC. This codes for CASSLKDLIFKETQYF.